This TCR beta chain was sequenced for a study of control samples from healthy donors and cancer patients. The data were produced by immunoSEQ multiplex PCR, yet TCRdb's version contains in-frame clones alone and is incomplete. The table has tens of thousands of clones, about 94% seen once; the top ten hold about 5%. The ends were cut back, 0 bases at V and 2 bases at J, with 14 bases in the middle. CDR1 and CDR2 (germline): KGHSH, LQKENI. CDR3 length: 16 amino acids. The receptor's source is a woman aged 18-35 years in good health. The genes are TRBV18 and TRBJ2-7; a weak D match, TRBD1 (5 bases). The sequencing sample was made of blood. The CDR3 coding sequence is TGTGCCAGCTCACCACCGTTGTTGGACATACCCTACGAGCAGTACTTC. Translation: CASSPPLLDIPYEQYF.